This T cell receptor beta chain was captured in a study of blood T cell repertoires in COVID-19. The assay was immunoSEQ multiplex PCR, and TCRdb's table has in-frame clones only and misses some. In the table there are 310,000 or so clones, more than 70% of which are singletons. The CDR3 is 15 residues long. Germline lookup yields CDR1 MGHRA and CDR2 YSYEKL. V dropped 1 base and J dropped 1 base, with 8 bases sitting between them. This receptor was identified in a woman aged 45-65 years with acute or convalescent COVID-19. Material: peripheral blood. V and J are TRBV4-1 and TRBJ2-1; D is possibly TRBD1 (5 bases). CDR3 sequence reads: CASSQVRGSYNEQFF. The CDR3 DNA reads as TGCGCCAGCAGCCAAGTAAGGGGATCCTACAATGAGCAGTTCTTC.